This note documents a single T cell receptor beta chain sequence. Ten or more counts support this clonotype. This clone's antigen is unknown. Base qualities are not provided; no much larger clone lies one nucleotide away. Trimming takes 2 bases from V and 8 bases from J, and the germline ends sit 12 bases apart. From cysteine to phenylalanine, the CDR3 is 13 amino acids long. Only CDR3 DNA remains: 39 bases, in frame from the first base. The sample's time point, from its label and the paper: patch test 2, 6 weeks after DPC sensitization. The treatment or condition label of this sample denotes: therapeutic diphenylcyclopropenone sensitization with weekly scalp DPC. Blood at each patch-test visit was drawn before the patch test was applied. Patients were eligible if aged 18 to 70, diagnosed with alopecia and judged suitable for DPC therapy, and pregnant patients were excluded. Total RNA was extracted from unfractionated whole blood that had been collected in Tempus Blood RNA tubes.

This sample is drawn from a study of human T cells and chemical hapten exposure (dated by TCRdb to the early 2020s). With respect to the entire study: For sensitization, 2% DPC in acetone was applied to a roughly 2 cm by roughly 2 cm area of upper inner arm skin. Weekly therapeutic DPC doses were additionally applied to the scalp of patients throughout the approximately 24-week study period. Patch testing was done on the upper back using Finn chambers containing 0.01% DPC, and results were scored after 6 days according to International Contact Dermatitis Research Group standards. The patient cohort, mostly female, included alopecia areata with under or over 50% scalp involvement, alopecia totalis and alopecia universalis. Libraries were combined into a pool for sequencing, and differences in TCR yield between samples came mainly from small differences in library volumes within the pool. This study followed changes in the peripheral blood TCR repertoire in vivo during primary and secondary sensitization of alopecia patients to the hapten diphenylcyclopropenone (DPC). Blood was sampled from patients pre-sensitization (week 0) and at 2, 6 and about 24 weeks after DPC sensitization. Twenty-nine alopecia patients gave blood for TCR sequencing at one to four time points (pre-sensitization, 2, 6 and 24 weeks). Study-level results and caveats: Because every patient had alopecia, a presumed autoimmune disease, the patients' immune response might differ from that of healthy individuals. Expanded TCRs formed significantly more large CDR3 similarity clusters than pre-sensitization or healthy control sets, consistent with antigen-driven responses. DPC sensitization did not change how many TCRs were above 1 in 1000 frequency, and no evidence was found of alterations in global repertoire structure. Patch test score correlated positively with the number of PT1 expanded TCRs, reaching significance at thresholds 8, 16 and 32 but not at 4. After repeated subsampling, the strength of the expansion versus patch-test correlation and the threshold at which it became significant changed.

Libraries were constructed by RACE. The sequencing machine was a NextSeq 500. During library preparation, unique molecular identifiers were attached to individual cDNA molecules so that TCRs could be counted in a quantitative, reproducible way. Each blood RNA sample was used to sequence both TCR alpha and TCR beta chains. Turning to the authors' computational methods: A median of roughly 100,000 TCRs per sample was observed, with a range of about 23,224 to 690,600. The Decombinator software suite was used to annotate V, J and CDR3 in the TCR reads. To make PS versus PT1 abundance plots, every sample was subsampled to the same number of TCRs (28,000). Expanded TCRs were defined as absent before sensitization and observed at least eight times at the 2-week time point. In-frame beta chains were kept once TCRdb had trimmed the public reads at Q25 with fastp and called clones with MiXCR. Duplicate CDR3 protein sequences are folded into a single record with the most common DNA and genes. TCRdb assigned the V and J calls; the authors' analysis was not used. The sample has some 100,000 distinct CDR3 sequences on record, about a tenth of them singletons. In total, the top ten clones hold approximately 2.8% of the sample.

This receptor was taken from a woman between 40 and 50 years old with alopecia areata. Some clones in this sample may be carry-over from other donors' samples. Recombination linked TRBV12-3 or TRBV12-4 to TRBJ1-2; perhaps TRBD1 is the D gene, with 5 bases matching. The sequences come from whole blood, collected in connection with sensitization to the hapten diphenylcyclopropenone (DPC). The CDR3 here reads CASSLLPGFGYTF. The DNA is TGTGCCAGCAGTTTATTACCAGGGTTCGGCTACACCTTC.